The clone carrying this T cell receptor beta chain was seen at least ten times. The V gene's germline CDR1 is SGHTA and CDR2 FQGTGA. CDR3 size: 13 residues. The V end lost 3 bases, the J end lost 5 bases, and 11 bases lay between the germline ends. This sample is part of a study of blood T cells in healthy people across ages. Sample-barcoded 5' priming and a J-beta primer mix drove a second PCR of roughly 7 to 11 cycles. TCRdb re-derived calls from the 5' RACE reads in MiXCR, one entry per CDR3 protein. Here the sample spans 920,000 or so distinct CDR3 sequences, 35% to 50% being singletons. Input material: blood. The chain is built from TRBV7-3 and TRBJ2-7, with no clear D. This receptor was taken from a woman in her sixties in good health. In nucleotides, the CDR3 is TGTGCCAGCAGCTTGGCCGGATCCAACGAGCAGTACTTC. Its protein is CASSLAGSNEQYF.